This T cell receptor (beta chain) came from a study of cytomegalovirus exposure and HLA in healthy donors (dated by TCRdb to 2016 to 2017). For context, the study as a whole: An earlier analysis of some 600 of the donors reported about 280 Gb of sequence data and 100 million to 120 million unique TCR beta sequences obtained from around 190 million T cells. Around 320 gigabases of sequencing data and approximately 80 million unique TCR sequences were included in an early release covering 500 to 750 HLA-typed donors. The genetic ancestry cluster associated with self-reported Caucasian donors included about 81% of the 398 genotyped donors. The aim of the study was to test whether cataloging public T cell receptors could identify signatures of past pathogen exposure. Using immunosequencing, the study profiled T cell repertoires from about 650 subjects and related those repertoires to cytomegalovirus serostatus. Besides the first cohort of around 700 subjects, a separate validation cohort made up of 120 different subjects was used. To predict cytomegalovirus infection status, the study combined high-throughput TCR immunosequencing, statistical association of individual TCRs with disease status, and machine learning. A later analysis re-analyzed previously published TCR beta repertoires from 650 to 800 donors and added high-resolution HLA genotyping to study TCR occurrence patterns. In the later analysis, no new phenotypic data were used to find candidate immune exposures; instead, reliance was placed on TCR beta sequences and their occurrence across donors. An earlier analysis of approximately 640 of the donors applied high-throughput TCR beta sequencing to assess whether each TCR beta V gene segment acted as functional or pseudogenic. Donor age, sex, ethnicity and CMV serostatus were compiled together with the repertoire data. A later genetic analysis used genome-wide SNP genotypes for about 60% of the 666 donors, treating that subset as a discovery cohort. Every repertoire in the discovery cohort had been generated on one and the same sequencing platform. HLA typing covered class I and class II loci at four-digit resolution. Typing coverage varied by locus: roughly 620-640 donors for A, B, C, DRB1 and DQB1; more than 500 for DQA1; 606 for DPA1; around 450 for DPB1. Roughly 5 DR-DQ haplotypes were handled as single units for association and clustering, since linkage in the cohort was strong. On average, roughly 250,000 unique TCR beta nucleotide sequences were sequenced per donor among 398 genotyped donors of the cohort, with roughly 18% of those sequences being non-productive. The investigation overall reported the following: Because counts were too low, 15 to 20 rarely observed V segments, including chromosome 9 orphons, were excluded from the earlier analysis of 500 to 700 of the donors. This cohort had only TCR beta chains sequenced, and the lack of alpha or paired-chain data limited which features could be detected. Most CMV-associated TCR beta chains appeared to be HLA-restricted in a later analysis, and the HLA associations seemed to be driven largely by CMV exposure. Because the 87-base-pair reads could not distinguish some IMGT-functional V segments, including TRBV6-2 and TRBV6-3, those segments were excluded. The classifier was reported to diagnose cytomegalovirus status with high specificity and sensitivity in both the original and validation cohorts. Because some donors lacked HLA typing at each locus, the association tests relied only on the typed subset. When HLA alleles, especially DR and DQ, strongly co-occurred, TCR associations were difficult to assign to individual alleles. The authors suggested that the approach could potentially be generalized to other disease states and immunological phenotypes. A further reported finding was that TCR beta sequences accurately predicted the HLA-A and HLA-B alleles for most subjects in the first cohort. Immune exposure information for the cohort was limited to CMV serostatus. In a later analysis, the rate of TCR association differed among HLA loci, with DRB1 alleles having the most associated TCRs and HLA-C alleles having the fewest. Compared with the roughly 720-donor mean, donors in an Asian-associated ancestry cluster had fewer N-insertions in productive TCRs, according to a later genetic analysis. In a later analysis, HLA-associated TCR beta chains were found to be more clonally expanded and to have lower generation probabilities than equally common non-associated chains. Specific HLA alleles were associated with 15,000 to 20,000 TCR beta sequences at a false discovery rate of 0.05 in a later analysis. In an earlier analysis of some 540 of the donors, most TCR beta V segments appeared in productive rearrangements about 90% or about 30% of the time, broadly matching IMGT annotations. Most TCR sequences were seen in very few donors, while some public TCRs were found in many individuals. In a later genetic analysis, a missense DCLRE1C variant was associated with V-gene and J-gene trimming of TCR beta chains, and the association was replicated in an independent cohort. In vitro tests confirmed that three of the cytomegalovirus-associated TCR beta chains recognize cytomegalovirus antigens. A group of highly shared sequence variants was considered likely to be a technical artifact of the sequencing pipeline. In a later analysis, several top co-occurrence clusters were reported to appear linked to parvovirus B19, influenza, CMV and Epstein-Barr virus. Linkage disequilibrium might explain the correlated functional status among segregating V segments, but an unknown experimental factor could not be excluded. The study gave a list of about 170 TCR beta chains associated with cytomegalovirus. Presence/absence analyses assumed roughly uniform sequencing depth across donors, an assumption that may not hold.

In total, more than 500 healthy bone marrow donors made up the cohort. Cohort members were all nominally healthy when sampled, although unrecorded immune exposures were likely present. The donor tested CMV seronegative and was one of the 352 seronegative cohort members. A peripheral blood sample was provided by each donor, and peripheral blood mononuclear cells were used for TCR beta sequencing. Genomic DNA was extracted from the blood cell samples with the Qiagen DNeasy Blood Extraction Kit. In regard to this clone: No antigen is known for it. Qualities for individual bases were not recorded, and no much larger clone is one base off.

The library was prepared using the immunoSEQ multiplex PCR assay. A mixture of 60 forward primers for TCR Vbeta segments and 13 reverse primers for TCR Jbeta segments was used in the multiplex PCR. A multiplex PCR assay on genomic DNA amplified the CDR3 region of rearranged TCR beta genes. The amplified TCR beta libraries were sequenced on the Illumina HiSeq System as 87-base-pair reads. As for the authors' bioinformatics: A later analysis counted about 80 million unique TCR beta chains across the 666 repertoires, and roughly 9.9 million of these chains were shared by at least two donors. Raw reads were error-corrected and collapsed into unique sequences with a nearest-neighbor algorithm that merged closely related sequences to remove PCR and sequencing errors. V, D and J gene segments were assigned by aligning CDR3 sequences to IMGT reference sequences. For a sequence to be retained, a match of at least six nucleotides was required to both a V gene segment and a J gene segment. Rearrangements were called productive when the CDR3 lacked stop codons and stayed in frame with V and J; all others were non-productive. CDR3 was defined according to IMGT convention as the region running from the second conserved V-encoded cysteine to the conserved J-encoded phenylalanine. The earlier analysis of some 580 of the donors excluded any sequence lacking an unambiguous match to a single V gene segment. In an earlier analysis of approximately 590 of the donors, a V segment was called functional when productive rearrangements were above 56.7%, and segregating when the standard deviation between donors exceeded 5%. A statistical classification framework was developed to diagnose cytomegalovirus status using the catalog of TCR beta chain sequences. In a later analysis, TCR nucleotide sequences were compared against IMGT/GENE-DB human TR gene sequences so that V and J genes could be assigned. A later analysis assigned CDR3 sequences and most-parsimonious VDJ recombination scenarios with the TCRdist pipeline. In a later analysis, each TCR beta chain was defined by its CDR3 amino acid sequence together with its V-gene family, and reads without a unique V-gene family were excluded. A later analysis removed roughly 590 highly shared, low-generation-probability nucleotide sequences to deal with suspected cross-contamination and a sequencing artifact. In a later analysis, a clonal expansion index was calculated for each public chain from normalized within-repertoire ranks of inferred template counts. Generation probabilities in a later analysis came from a VDJ recombination model fitted to out-of-frame rearrangements, and those results were checked against IGoR. In a later analysis, TCR-TCR, TCR-HLA and TCR-CMV co-occurrence was scored with hypergeometric tests, and a repertoire-size bias correction was applied to TCR pairs. To estimate false discovery rates, a later analysis permuted the HLA or CMV assignments 20 times. In a later analysis, co-occurring TCRs were grouped with DBSCAN, and TCRdist sequence similarity was added when clustering was performed within HLA-allele-positive subsets. Repertoires with fewer than 30,000 or more than 120,000 public chains, plus five repertoires with anomalous nucleotide sharing, were excluded from co-occurrence clustering. The source is immuneACCESS, and TCRdb retained only in-frame sequences with V and J called. Part of the clones is not carried over; for the studies checked, unresolved V genes explain less than half of this, and the remainder is unexplained. V, J and clone size are taken as reported in that table, and D and trimming were inferred from the DNA itself. The sample table shows some 130,000 clones, and around 75% are seen once. The ten largest clones represent roughly 3.1% of the sample.

Via the germline V gene (reference sequence), CDR1 is SGHNT and CDR2 YYREEE. V gives up 1 base and J gives up 0 bases, and the segment between their germline ends measures 11 bases. The CDR3 covers 15 residues, taking in both the cysteine and the phenylalanine. Left in the record is the CDR3 DNA by itself, 45 bases read in frame from the first base. This receptor was identified in a man aged 30-40 years in good health and CMV-seronegative. Sample: PBMCs. The receptor chain draws on TRBV5-4 and TRBJ2-7; no D gene is confidently identified. Here is the DNA: TGTGCCAGCAGCTTGCATCCCGGTCCCTCCTACGAGCAGTACTTC. The translation is CASSLHPGPSYEQYF.